This passage covers 16 T cell receptor beta chains from one sample sequenced in a study of early T cells in non-severe SARS-CoV-2 infection (dated by TCRdb to 2020 to 2023). Library preparation was by 5' RACE. Sequencing took place on a NextSeq 500. TCRdb reprocessing: public reads trimmed at Q25 with fastp, clones called with MiXCR, in-frame beta chains kept. Each CDR3 protein appears once, grouped with its most common genes and DNA. The sample includes about 85,000 distinct CDR3 sequences, with approximately 15% observed a single time. The ten largest clones capture 6.5% to 9% of the sample. The sequenced sample consisted of whole blood. These receptors all stem from an adult who was a healthcare worker with PCR-confirmed SARS-CoV-2 infection or an uninfected control (not recorded which).

The V and J genes are TRBV15 and TRBJ2-7, with 13 nucleotides matching TRBD2. Germline-derived CDR1 and CDR2 are LNHNV and YYDKDF (reference sequence). The CDR3 spans 15 residues. The J segment lost 2 bases and the V segment lost 3 bases, leaving 1 base of the junction unmatched. The CDR3 spells CATSRGTSGTYEQYF. In DNA, the CDR3 is TGTGCCACCAGCAGGGGGACTAGCGGGACCTACGAGCAGTACTTC.

This clonotype was detected only a few times. V usage is TRBV6-2 or TRBV6-3 and J usage is TRBJ2-3; D may be TRBD1 (6 bases). This CDR3 contains 17 residues. Germline-derived CDR1 and CDR2 are MNHEY and SVGEGT. V shed 4 bases and J shed 2 bases, with 19 bases lying between them. CDR3 DNA sequence: TGTGCCAGCAGTTTAAGTTTGGGGACATCTAACACAGATACGCAGTATTTT. It translates to CASSLSLGTSNTDTQYF.

This clonotype has just a few counts. The chain combines TRBV3-1 with TRBJ1-2, with a tentative D call TRBD1 (6 bases). The CDR3 loop spans 14 amino acids. The V gene's germline CDR1 is LGHDT and CDR2 YNNKEL (reference sequence). V lost 5 bases and J lost 3, with 13 bases in between. The CDR3 bases are TGTGCCAGCAGCTTCCGGGACACCGACTATGGCTACACCTTC. Amino acid sequence: CASSFRDTDYGYTF.

The chain is built from TRBV13 and TRBJ2-5; D is undetermined. CDR3 size: 13 residues. V was clipped by 4 bases and J by 4 bases, with 10 bases between them. Germline V gene data show CDR1 as PRHDT and CDR2 as FYEKMQ (reference sequence). The CDR3: CASSSPRGETQYF. DNA for the CDR3: TGTGCCAGCAGCTCCCCGCGCGGAGAGACCCAGTACTTC.

The sample holds a few counts of this clonotype. The V and J genes are TRBV25-1 and TRBJ2-3, with TRBD2 as a possible D gene (7 bases). Trimming took off 8 bases at V and 10 bases at J, with 22 bases between the two ends. Germline-derived CDR1 and CDR2 are MGHDK and SYGVNS. The CDR3 covers 14 residues. As DNA, the CDR3 is TGTGCCAGCCAACAGCCCGGGGGGCAGCTTGCGCAGTATTTT. This sequence encodes CASQQPGGQLAQYF.

This clonotype was recorded a few times. The V gene is TRBV7-6, the J gene TRBJ2-5; 7 nucleotides line up with TRBD2. The J segment lost 5 bases and the V segment lost 5 bases, leaving 11 bases of the junction unmatched. Per the germline V gene, CDR1 is SGHVS and CDR2 is FNYEAQ. The CDR3 covers 15 residues. CDR3 sequence reads: CASSLGTTQWETQYF. The CDR3 coding sequence is TGTGCCAGCAGCCTAGGGACTACCCAGTGGGAGACCCAGTACTTC.

This clonotype was picked up a small number of times. The chain carries TRBV7-7 and TRBJ2-7, with D perhaps TRBD1 or TRBD2 (5 bases each). Trimming pared 1 base from V and 2 bases from J, leaving 12 bases between. The germline V gene encodes CDR1 SSHAT and CDR2 FNYEAQ (reference sequence). This CDR3 spans 15 amino acids. The CDR3 nucleotides are TGTGCCAGCAGCTTAGGGGACCCCCTAACCTACGAGCAGTACTTC. Translated: CASSLGDPLTYEQYF.

There are many counts of this clonotype. The chain links TRBV5-1 to TRBJ2-7, with D unresolved. CDR3 length: 12 residues. CDR1 SGHRS and CDR2 YFSETQ come from the germline V gene. The ends were cut back, 4 bases at V and 0 bases at J, with 5 bases in the middle. CDR3 sequence reads: CASSQSSYEQYF. CDR3 sequence (DNA): TGCGCCAGCAGCCAGAGCTCCTACGAGCAGTACTTC.

The rearrangement joins TRBV10-3 to TRBJ2-1; TRBD2 aligns across 9 bases. This CDR3 is 14 amino acids long. Germline lookup yields CDR1 ENHRY and CDR2 SYGVKD. With 4 bases clipped from V and 7 bases from J, the junction kept 5 bases outside the gene matches. Here the CDR3 reads CAISVAGEGNEQFF. In DNA, the CDR3 is TGTGCCATCAGTGTAGCGGGAGAGGGGAATGAGCAGTTCTTC.

The chain combines TRBV11-2 with TRBJ2-1; 9 bases are a match to TRBD2. The length of the CDR3 is 15 residues. Trimming took 2 bases from V and 9 from J; bases not matched to a gene: 8. Germline CDR1 SGHAT, CDR2 FQNNGV. Here the CDR3 DNA reads TGTGCCAGCAGCTTAATGCTAGCGGGAAGCCCTGAGCAGTTCTTC. It translates to CASSLMLAGSPEQFF.

This clonotype has just a few counts. The chain carries TRBV12-3 or TRBV12-4 and TRBJ2-3, with 9 bases aligning to TRBD2. The CDR3 length is 16 residues. After removal of 5 bases from V and 5 bases from J, the junction contained 11 bases not matched to a gene. DNA of the CDR3: TGTGCCAGCAGTCTGGAAGGTAGCGGGAGAGTAGATACGCAGTATTTT. Amino acids: CASSLEGSGRVDTQYF.

The V gene is TRBV19, the J gene TRBJ2-7; possibly TRBD1 or TRBD2 for D (6 bases each). The CDR3 loop spans 12 amino acids. The germline V gene has CDR1 LNHDA and CDR2 SQIVND (reference sequence). The V and J ends lost 3 bases and 6 bases respectively, with 9 bases between them. DNA for the CDR3: TGTGCCAGTAGTATCGGAGGGGGCGAGCAGTACTTC. The encoded protein is CASSIGGGEQYF.

Ten or more counts support this clonotype. The rearrangement links TRBV3-1 to TRBJ1-1; TRBD1 might be the D (5 bases). The CDR3 is made up of 15 amino acids. Germline values: CDR1 LGHDT, CDR2 YNNKEL (reference sequence). The V end lost 5 bases, the J end lost 1 base, and 14 bases lay between the germline ends. CDR3 sequence reads: CASSYLREGNTEAFF. Written as DNA, the CDR3 is TGTGCCAGCAGCTATCTCAGGGAGGGGAACACTGAAGCTTTCTTT.

CDR3 coding DNA: TGCAGTGCGACGGACAGGTCTAGCAATCAGCCCCAGCATTTT. As protein: CSATDRSSNQPQHF. V gene TRBV20-1 combines with J gene TRBJ1-5; TRBD1 matches at 7 bases. With 6 bases clipped from V and 0 bases from J, the junction kept 5 bases outside the gene matches. CDR1 DFQATT and CDR2 SNEGSKA come from the germline V gene (reference sequence). This CDR3 has 14 amino acids.

This clonotype was observed a handful of times. This chain connects TRBV12-3 or TRBV12-4 to TRBJ1-5; D not certain. The CDR3 has 16 residues. Trimming left V 1 base short and J 2 bases short, with 12 bases between. CDR3 loop: CASSLGLGLGNQPQHF. The CDR3 nucleotides are TGTGCCAGCAGTTTAGGGCTGGGCTTAGGCAATCAGCCCCAGCATTTT.

This clonotype was seen more than once but under ten times. This chain's CDR3 is CASIRWASSYEQYF. CDR3 sequence (DNA): TGTGCCAGCATCAGGTGGGCCAGCTCCTACGAGCAGTACTTC. The chain joins TRBV6-5 to TRBJ2-7, with D hard to call. Germline V gene data show CDR1 as MNHEY and CDR2 as SVGAGI. CDR3 length equals 14 residues. V lost 7 bases to trimming and J lost 0 bases, with 13 bases between them.